The rows below give T cell receptor beta chains drawn from one sample of a study of blood T cell repertoires in COVID-19. Sequencing was performed with immunoSEQ multiplex PCR; in TCRdb, only in-frame clones are kept and a portion is missing. Of under 130,000 clones in the sample, around four fifths were seen once. Sequencing was performed on peripheral blood. The receptors were sampled from a woman in her 70s with acute or convalescent COVID-19. CDR3s include the opening cysteine and the closing phenylalanine or tryptophan. A D gene is named only where the DNA matches it firmly. Clone size is shown for a subset of rows, as once, few, many or a class of expanded clone.

>TRBJ1-6|NA|NA|TRBV5-1
TGCGCCAGCAGCTTGCAGGGCGGCGATTATAATTCACCCCTCCACTTT
CASSLQGGDYNSPLHF
>TRBJ2-7|TRBD1|NA|TRBV4-1
TGCGCCAGCAGCCAACCCCTTGAGGGGGCCCTCCCGCGCTACGAGCAGTACTTC
CASSQPLEGALPRYEQYF
>TRBJ2-3|TRBD2|few|TRBV13
TGTGCCAGCAGCTTAGGACTAGCGGGGGACACAGATACGCAGTATTTT
CASSLGLAGDTDTQYF
>TRBJ1-2|NA|NA|TRBV4-1
TGCGCCAGCAGCCACATAGGGGGGGTTCGAGTCTACACCTTC
CASSHIGGVRVYTF
>TRBJ2-3|NA|NA|TRBV14
TGTGCCAGCAGTCAAAATCCCTCAGATACGCAGTATTTT
CASSQNPSDTQYF
>TRBJ2-2|NA|NA|TRBV9
TGTGCCAGCAGCGTAGCCTCAGGGTACCCAAACACCGGGGAGCTGTTTTTT
CASSVASGYPNTGELFF
>TRBJ1-1|TRBD1|many|TRBV14
TGTGCCAGCAGCCAAGTTTCCAGGGGGGACACTGAAGCTTTCTTT
CASSQVSRGDTEAFF
>TRBJ2-4|TRBD2|NA|TRBV19
TGTGCCAGTAGTAAGGGCAGACTAGCGGGGGGGCCGCGAAACATTCAGTACTTC
CASSKGRLAGGPRNIQYF
>TRBJ1-3|TRBD1|NA|TRBV12-3/TRBV12-4
TGTGCCAGCACCGGGACAGCTGGAAACACCATATATTTT
CASTGTAGNTIYF
>TRBJ1-1|NA|NA|TRBV30
TGTGCCTGGAGGGTGATGGGCAGGCCCTCCACTGAAGCTTTCTTT
CAWRVMGRPSTEAFF
>TRBJ2-2|TRBD1|NA|TRBV5-1
TGCGCCAGCAGCGCGGGACAGGGGATGGTCGGGGAGCTGTTTTTT
CASSAGQGMVGELFF
>TRBJ1-5|TRBD1|once|TRBV19
TGTGCCAGTACCATCAGGACAGGGGCGATCAATCAGCCCCAGCATTTT
CASTIRTGAINQPQHF
>TRBJ2-3|TRBD2|few|TRBV14
TGTGCCAGCAGCCAGGTAGCGGGGGCCCCCACAGATACGCAGTATTTT
CASSQVAGAPTDTQYF
>TRBJ2-7|TRBD1|NA|TRBV12-3/TRBV12-4
TGTGCCAGCGGGGACAGGTTCGAGCAGTACTTC
CASGDRFEQYF
>TRBJ1-4|NA|NA|TRBV12-5
TGTGCTAGTGGGCCCAGGGAAGGGGATGAAAAACTGTTTTTT
CASGPREGDEKLFF
>TRBJ1-4|NA|NA|TRBV2
TGTGCCAGCAGCCGCGACAGGTGGGGGGAAAAACTGTTTTTT
CASSRDRWGEKLFF
>TRBJ1-3|NA|NA|TRBV27
TGTGCCAGCAGTTTAAACGGTGGAAACACCATATATTTT
CASSLNGGNTIYF
>TRBJ1-4|NA|NA|TRBV2
TGTGCCAGCAGAGAAGAGGCAGGGGTCAAGGAAAAACTGTTTTTT
CASREEAGVKEKLFF
>TRBJ2-5|NA|NA|TRBV15
TGTGCCACCATTGCGGACAGAGGGGCCCAAGAGACCCAGTACTTC
CATIADRGAQETQYF
>TRBJ2-1|TRBD1|NA|TRBV7-9
TGTGCCAGCAGCTTAGAGCAGGGGGCTGCCTACAATGAGCAGTTCTTC
CASSLEQGAAYNEQFF
>TRBJ1-1|NA|NA|TRBV12-3/TRBV12-4
TGTGCCAGCAGGGGGCGACCGAACACTGAAGCTTTCTTT
CASRGRPNTEAFF
>TRBJ2-1|TRBD2|NA|TRBV15
TGTGCCACCAGCAGGGTGGCGGGGGGGGTCTACAATGAGCAGTTCTTC
CATSRVAGGVYNEQFF
>TRBJ1-1|NA|NA|TRBV5-6
TGTGCCAGCAGCCGCCCCCAGGCAATGAACACTGAAGCTTTCTTT
CASSRPQAMNTEAFF
>TRBJ1-1|NA|NA|TRBV10-1
TGCGCCAGCAGTGAGTCCGGACAGCTTGAAGCTTTCTTT
CASSESGQLEAFF
>TRBJ1-2|NA|NA|TRBV7-8
TGTGCCAGCCGCGACCGGAGAAGCACCAATGGCTACACCTTC
CASRDRRSTNGYTF
>TRBJ2-7|NA|NA|TRBV28
TGTGCCAGCAGTATTCCGACAGGTCTTTCCCCCTACGAGCAGTACTTC
CASSIPTGLSPYEQYF
>TRBJ2-1|NA|NA|TRBV2
TGTGCCAGCATCTCGAAGCTTGAGCAGTTCTTC
CASISKLEQFF
>TRBJ1-4|NA|NA|TRBV7-2
TGTGCCAGCAGCTTAGCCCTCCTGGCCGGGGCTAATGAAAAACTGTTTTTT
CASSLALLAGANEKLFF
>TRBJ1-2|TRBD1|NA|TRBV11-2
TGTGCCAGCAGCCCTCCGGGACAGGGCTATGGCTACACCTTC
CASSPPGQGYGYTF
>TRBJ2-2|TRBD1|NA|TRBV7-9
TGTGCCAGCAGCCCCCCCGGGACAGGGAACACCGGGGAGCTGTTTTTT
CASSPPGTGNTGELFF
>TRBJ2-5|TRBD2|NA|TRBV19
TGTGCCAGTAGTATGGCGGCGGGGGGGCAGAAAGAGACCCAGTACTTC
CASSMAAGGQKETQYF
>TRBJ1-1|TRBD1|few|TRBV6-5
TGTGCCAGCAGCCGCCCGGGACAGATGAACACTGAAGCTTTCTTT
CASSRPGQMNTEAFF
>TRBJ2-1|TRBD1|NA|TRBV6-1
TGTGCCAGCAGTGGAGCGACAGGGTCGAGGTACAATGAGCAGTTCTTC
CASSGATGSRYNEQFF
>TRBJ2-7|NA|NA|TRBV2
TGTGCCAGCAGCCCCCCGGGACTCGACTACGAGCAGTACTTC
CASSPPGLDYEQYF
>TRBJ1-2|NA|NA|TRBV10-3
TGTGCCATCAGTGAGTCAGCGACGGGCTACACCTTC
CAISESATGYTF
>TRBJ2-5|NA|once|TRBV6-2/TRBV6-3
TGTGCCAGCAGTTATCGACGACTCCAAGAGACCCAGTACTTC
CASSYRRLQETQYF
>TRBJ1-2|TRBD1|few|TRBV5-8
TGTGCCAGCAGCAGCTACAGGGGGACAGGGCCTTATGGCTACACCTTC
CASSSYRGTGPYGYTF
>TRBJ2-1|NA|NA|TRBV5-4
TGTGCCAGCAGCTTGGCGGGGTCCTCCTACAATGAGCAGTTCTTC
CASSLAGSSYNEQFF
>TRBJ1-6|TRBD1|NA|TRBV7-9
TGTGCCAGCAGGCTAGGACAGGGTAGTTCACCCCTCCACTTT
CASRLGQGSSPLHF
>TRBJ2-3|TRBD2|once|TRBV3-1/TRBV3-2
TGTGCCAGCAGCCCAGCGGGGAGGTGGTTACATACGCAGTATTTT
CASSPAGRWLHTQYF
>TRBJ2-3|NA|NA|TRBV4-3
TGCGCCAGCAGCCACACAGGGACAACAGATACGCAGTATTTT
CASSHTGTTDTQYF
>TRBJ1-2|NA|NA|TRBV5-1
TGCGCCAGCAGGGGGCTAAACTATGGCTACACCTTC
CASRGLNYGYTF
>TRBJ2-3|NA|few|TRBV28
TGTGCCAGCAGTTTATTGGGGGGGGCGACAGATACGCAGTATTTT
CASSLLGGATDTQYF
>TRBJ2-7|NA|NA|TRBV18
TGTGCCAGCTCACCGCTGACAGGCGGCTACGAGCAGTACTTC
CASSPLTGGYEQYF
>TRBJ1-1|NA|NA|TRBV3-1/TRBV3-2
TGTGCCAGCAGCCTTACAGGGGAAGCTTTCTTT
CASSLTGEAFF